Sequencing of this T cell receptor beta chain was carried out in a study of blood T cell repertoires in COVID-19. In the study overall: Sources were T cells, B-cell-depleted T cells, or PBMCs; the material itself was cDNA or gDNA.

This table comes from immunoSEQ multiplex PCR, and its TCRdb copy is limited to in-frame clones, with some not included. The sample lists roughly 60,000 clones, over 75% occurring once. This TCR came from a human donor in a cohort sampled during active COVID-19. The sequencing input was peripheral blood.

In DNA form, the CDR3 reads TGTGCCAGCAGGGGGACTAGCGTAGGGGAGACCCAGTACTTC. Its protein product is CASRGTSVGETQYF. The genes are TRBV6-6 and TRBJ2-5; 10 bases agree with TRBD2. The CDR3 extends over 14 amino acids. Germline CDR1 MNHNY, CDR2 SVGAGI (reference sequence). The ends lost 6 bases at V and 5 bases at J; junction bases unmatched: 6.